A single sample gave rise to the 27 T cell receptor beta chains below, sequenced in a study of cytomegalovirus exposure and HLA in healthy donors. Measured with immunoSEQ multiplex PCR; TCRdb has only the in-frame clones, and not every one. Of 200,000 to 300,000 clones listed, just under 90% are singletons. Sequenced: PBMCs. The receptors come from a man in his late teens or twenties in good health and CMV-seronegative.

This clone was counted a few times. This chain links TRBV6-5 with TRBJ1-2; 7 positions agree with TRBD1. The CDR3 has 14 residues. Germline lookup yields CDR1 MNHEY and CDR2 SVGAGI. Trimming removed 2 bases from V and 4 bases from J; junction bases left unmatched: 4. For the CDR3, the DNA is TGTGCCAGCAGTTACACACAGGGGAGCTATGGCTACACCTTC. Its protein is CASSYTQGSYGYTF.

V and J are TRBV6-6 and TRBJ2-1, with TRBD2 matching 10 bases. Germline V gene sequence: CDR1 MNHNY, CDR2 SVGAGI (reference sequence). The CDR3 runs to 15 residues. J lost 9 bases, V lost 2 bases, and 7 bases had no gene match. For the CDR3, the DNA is TGTGCCAGCAGTTACCTAGCGGGAGTCTCGGGTGAGCAGTTCTTC. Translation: CASSYLAGVSGEQFF.

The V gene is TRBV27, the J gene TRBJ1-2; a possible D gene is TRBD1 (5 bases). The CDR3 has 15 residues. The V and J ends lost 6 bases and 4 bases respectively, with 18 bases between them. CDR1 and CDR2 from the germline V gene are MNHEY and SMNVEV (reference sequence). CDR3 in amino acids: CASSPWEGPRYGYTF. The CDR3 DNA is TGTGCCAGCAGCCCCTGGGAGGGGCCCCGCTATGGCTACACCTTC.

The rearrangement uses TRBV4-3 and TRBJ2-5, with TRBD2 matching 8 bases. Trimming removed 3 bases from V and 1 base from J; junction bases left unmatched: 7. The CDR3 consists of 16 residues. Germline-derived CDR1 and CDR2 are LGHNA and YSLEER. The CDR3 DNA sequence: TGCGCCAGCAGCCAGAACGGGGGGGGGTCCCAAGAGACCCAGTACTTC. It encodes CASSQNGGGSQETQYF.

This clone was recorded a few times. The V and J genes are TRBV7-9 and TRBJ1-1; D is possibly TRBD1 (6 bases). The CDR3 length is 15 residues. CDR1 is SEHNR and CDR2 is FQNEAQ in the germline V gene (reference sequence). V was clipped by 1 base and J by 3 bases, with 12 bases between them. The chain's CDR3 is CASSLGWGRDTEAFF. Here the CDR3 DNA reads TGTGCCAGCAGCTTAGGATGGGGGCGTGACACTGAAGCTTTCTTT.

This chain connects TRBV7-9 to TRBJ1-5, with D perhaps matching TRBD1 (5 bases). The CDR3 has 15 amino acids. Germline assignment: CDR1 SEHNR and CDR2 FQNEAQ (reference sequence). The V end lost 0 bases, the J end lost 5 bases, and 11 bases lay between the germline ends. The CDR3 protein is CASSLAGTGDQPQHF. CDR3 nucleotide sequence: TGTGCCAGCAGCTTAGCGGGGACGGGAGATCAGCCCCAGCATTTT.

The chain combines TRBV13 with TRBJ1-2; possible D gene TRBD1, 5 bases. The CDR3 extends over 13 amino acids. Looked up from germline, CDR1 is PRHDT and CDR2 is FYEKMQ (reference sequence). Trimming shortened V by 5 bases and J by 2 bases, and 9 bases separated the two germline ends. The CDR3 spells CASSLRQNYGYTF. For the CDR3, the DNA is TGTGCCAGCAGCCTGCGACAGAACTATGGCTACACCTTC.

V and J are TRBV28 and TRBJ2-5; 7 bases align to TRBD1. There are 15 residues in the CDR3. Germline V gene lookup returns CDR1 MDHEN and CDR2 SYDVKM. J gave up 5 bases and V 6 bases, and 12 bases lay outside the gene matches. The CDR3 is CASSPRDRERETQYF. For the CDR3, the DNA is TGTGCCAGCAGCCCCCGGGACAGAGAAAGGGAGACCCAGTACTTC.

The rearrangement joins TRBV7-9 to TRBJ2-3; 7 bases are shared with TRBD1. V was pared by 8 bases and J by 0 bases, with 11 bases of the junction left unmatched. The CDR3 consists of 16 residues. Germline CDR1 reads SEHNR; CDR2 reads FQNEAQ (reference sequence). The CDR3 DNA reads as TGTGCCAGCCGTCATGCCTGGACAGGCAGCACAGATACGCAGTATTTT. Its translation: CASRHAWTGSTDTQYF.

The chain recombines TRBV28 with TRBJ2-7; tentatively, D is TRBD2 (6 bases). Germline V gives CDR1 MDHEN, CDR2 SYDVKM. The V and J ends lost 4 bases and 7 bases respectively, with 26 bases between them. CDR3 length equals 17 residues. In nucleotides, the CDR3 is TGTGCCAGCAGTTCGACCTTGGTGGACCTCATCGCGGGGGAGCAGTACTTC. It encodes CASSSTLVDLIAGEQYF.

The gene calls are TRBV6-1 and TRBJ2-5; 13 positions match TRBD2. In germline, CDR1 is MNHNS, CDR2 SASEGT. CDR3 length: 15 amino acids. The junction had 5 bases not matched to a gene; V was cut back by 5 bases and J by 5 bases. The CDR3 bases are TGTGCCAGCAGTTGGACTAGCGGGAGTCGGGAGACCCAGTACTTC. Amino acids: CASSWTSGSRETQYF.

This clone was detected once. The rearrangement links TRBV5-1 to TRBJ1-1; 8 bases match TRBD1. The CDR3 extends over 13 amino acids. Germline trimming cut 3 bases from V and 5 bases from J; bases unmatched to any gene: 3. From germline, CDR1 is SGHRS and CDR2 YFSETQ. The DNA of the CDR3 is TGCGCCAGCAGCTCGGACAGGGTTACTGAAGCTTTCTTT. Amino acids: CASSSDRVTEAFF.

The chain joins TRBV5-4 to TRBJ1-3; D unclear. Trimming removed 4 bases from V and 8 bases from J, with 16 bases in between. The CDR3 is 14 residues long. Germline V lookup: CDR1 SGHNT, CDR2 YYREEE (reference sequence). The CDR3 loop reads CASSLRAARDTIYF. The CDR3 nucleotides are TGTGCCAGCAGCCTGAGGGCAGCGCGGGACACCATATATTTT. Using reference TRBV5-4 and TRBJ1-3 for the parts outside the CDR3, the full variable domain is ETGVTQSPTHLIKTRGQQVTLRCSSQSGHNTVSWYQQALGQGPQFIFQYYREEENGRGNFPPRFSGLQFPNYSSELNVNALELDDSALYLCASSLRAARDTIYFGEGSWLTVV.

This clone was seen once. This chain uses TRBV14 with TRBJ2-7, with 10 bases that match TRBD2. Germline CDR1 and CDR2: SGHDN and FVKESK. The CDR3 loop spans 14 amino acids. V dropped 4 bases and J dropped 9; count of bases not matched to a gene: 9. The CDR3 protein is CASSPWASGRGQYF. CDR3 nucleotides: TGTGCCAGCAGCCCGTGGGCTAGCGGGAGAGGGCAGTACTTC.

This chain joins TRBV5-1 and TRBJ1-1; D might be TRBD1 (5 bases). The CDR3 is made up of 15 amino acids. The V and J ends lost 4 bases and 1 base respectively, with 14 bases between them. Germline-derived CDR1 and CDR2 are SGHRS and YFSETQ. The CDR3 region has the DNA TGCGCCAGCAGCAGCACCGGGGGAAAGAACACTGAAGCTTTCTTT. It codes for CASSSTGGKNTEAFF.

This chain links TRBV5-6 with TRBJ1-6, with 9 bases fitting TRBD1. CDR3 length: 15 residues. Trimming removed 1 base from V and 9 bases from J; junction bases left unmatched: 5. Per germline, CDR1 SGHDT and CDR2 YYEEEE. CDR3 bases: TGTGCCAGCAGCTTGTGGGGACAGGGTAGTTCACCCCTCCACTTT. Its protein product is CASSLWGQGSSPLHF.

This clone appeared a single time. This chain's CDR3 is CASSRTSGSSEQYF. The DNA for the CDR3 is TGTGCCAGCAGCAGGACTAGCGGGAGTAGCGAGCAGTACTTC. The rearrangement joins TRBV7-2 to TRBJ2-7; 13 bases align to TRBD2. V was clipped by 5 bases and J by 6 bases; unmatched bases: 4. This CDR3 spans 14 amino acids. The germline V gene has CDR1 SGHTA and CDR2 FQGNSA.

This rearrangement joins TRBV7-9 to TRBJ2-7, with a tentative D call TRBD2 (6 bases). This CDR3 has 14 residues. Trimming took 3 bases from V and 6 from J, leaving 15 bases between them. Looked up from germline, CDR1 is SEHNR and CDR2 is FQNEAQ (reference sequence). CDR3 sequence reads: CASSFLGTVGEQYF. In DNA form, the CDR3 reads TGTGCCAGCAGCTTTCTTGGGACTGTCGGCGAGCAGTACTTC.

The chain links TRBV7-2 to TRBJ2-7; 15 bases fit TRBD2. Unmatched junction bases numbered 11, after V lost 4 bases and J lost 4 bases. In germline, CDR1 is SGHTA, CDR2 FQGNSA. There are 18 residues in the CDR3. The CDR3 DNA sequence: TGTGCCAGCAGCTACCGGACTAGCGGGAGGGTGGAATTATACGAGCAGTACTTC. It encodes CASSYRTSGRVELYEQYF.

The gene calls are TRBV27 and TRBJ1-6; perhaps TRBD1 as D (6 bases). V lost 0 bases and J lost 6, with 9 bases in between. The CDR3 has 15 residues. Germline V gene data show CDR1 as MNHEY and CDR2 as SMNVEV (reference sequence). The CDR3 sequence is CASSLSGGVNSPLHF. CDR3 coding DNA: TGTGCCAGCAGTTTATCAGGGGGAGTTAATTCACCCCTCCACTTT.

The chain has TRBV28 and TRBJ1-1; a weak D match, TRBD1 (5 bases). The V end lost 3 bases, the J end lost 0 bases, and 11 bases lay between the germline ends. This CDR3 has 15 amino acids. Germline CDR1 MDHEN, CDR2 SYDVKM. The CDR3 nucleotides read TGTGCCAGCAGTTTGCCGACAGCCCTGAACACTGAAGCTTTCTTT. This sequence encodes CASSLPTALNTEAFF.

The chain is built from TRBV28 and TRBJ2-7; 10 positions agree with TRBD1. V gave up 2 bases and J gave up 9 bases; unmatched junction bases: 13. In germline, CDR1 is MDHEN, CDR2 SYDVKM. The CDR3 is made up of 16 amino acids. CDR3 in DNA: TGTGCCAGCAGTTTACCCTTCGGGACAGGGGAAGCGGGGCAGTACTTC. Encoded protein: CASSLPFGTGEAGQYF. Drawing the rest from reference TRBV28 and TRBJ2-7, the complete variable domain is DVKVTQSSRYLVKRTGEKVFLECVQDMDHENMFWYRQDPGLGLRLIYFSYDVKMKEKGDIPEGYSVSREKKERFSLILESASTNQTSMYLCASSLPFGTGEAGQYFGPGTRLTVT.

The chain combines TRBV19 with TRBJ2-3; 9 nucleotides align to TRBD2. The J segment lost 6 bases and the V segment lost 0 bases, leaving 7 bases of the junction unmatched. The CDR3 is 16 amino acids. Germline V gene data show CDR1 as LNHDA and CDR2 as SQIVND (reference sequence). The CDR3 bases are TGTGCCAGTAGTATAGATCGGGCTAGCGGGGCTGATACGCAGTATTTT. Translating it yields CASSIDRASGADTQYF.

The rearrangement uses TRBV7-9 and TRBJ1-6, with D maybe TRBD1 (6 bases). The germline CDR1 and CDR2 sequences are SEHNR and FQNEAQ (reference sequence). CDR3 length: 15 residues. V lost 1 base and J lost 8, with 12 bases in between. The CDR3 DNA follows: TGTGCCAGCAGCTTAGTGGGAGGGGGAGATTCACCCCTCCACTTT. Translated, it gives CASSLVGGGDSPLHF.

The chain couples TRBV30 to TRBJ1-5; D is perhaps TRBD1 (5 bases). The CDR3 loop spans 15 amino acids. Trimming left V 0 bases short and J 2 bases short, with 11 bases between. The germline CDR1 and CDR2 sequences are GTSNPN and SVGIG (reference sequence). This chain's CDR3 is CAWSVPQAGNQPQHF. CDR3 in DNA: TGTGCCTGGAGTGTCCCACAGGCGGGCAATCAGCCCCAGCATTTT. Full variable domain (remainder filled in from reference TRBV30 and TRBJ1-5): SQTIHQWPATLVQPVGSPLSLECTVEGTSNPNLYWYRQAAGRGLQLLFYSVGIGQISSEVPQNLSASRPQDRQFILSSKKLLLSDSGFYLCAWSVPQAGNQPQHFGDGTRLSIL.

DNA for the CDR3: TGTGCCAGCAGCTCGCCGACAGGGGGACCGAACTATGGCTACACCTTC. Translating gives CASSSPTGGPNYGYTF. This chain uses TRBV5-5 with TRBJ1-2; TRBD1 matches 9 bases. Trimming cost V 3 bases and J 2 bases; bases outside gene matches: 8. This CDR3 region has 16 residues. Germline V lookup: CDR1 SGHKS, CDR2 YYEKEE (reference sequence).

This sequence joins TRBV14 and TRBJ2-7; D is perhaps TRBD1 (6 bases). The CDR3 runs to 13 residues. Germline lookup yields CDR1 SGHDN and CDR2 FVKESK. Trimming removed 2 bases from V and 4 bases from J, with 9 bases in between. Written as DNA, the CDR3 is TGTGCCAGCAGCCAAATAGGGGGTTACGAGCAGTACTTC. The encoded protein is CASSQIGGYEQYF.